The entry that follows covers one TCR beta chain sequence. Its matching antigen is unknown. The CDR3 contains 11 residues. The V gene's germline CDR1 is SQVTM and CDR2 ANQGSEA. After removal of 5 bases from V and 6 bases from J, the junction contained 3 bases not matched to a gene. The data are from a study of cytomegalovirus exposure and HLA in healthy donors. The PCR used 60 Vbeta and 13 Jbeta primers. The protocol was immunoSEQ multiplex PCR, while the TCRdb copy is restricted to in-frame clones and leaves out a portion. This repertoire shows 100,000 to 150,000 clones, 77% found once; its top ten account for roughly 12%. The study, taken as a whole, reports: Apparent HLA restriction characterized most CMV-associated TCR beta chains in a later analysis. Most sequenced TCRs were rare (though some public TCRs occurred in many donors). The productive fraction for most TCR beta V segments was about 87% or about 30% in an earlier analysis. Fewer N-insertions than the roughly 630-donor mean were reportedly shown by an Asian-associated ancestry cluster in a later analysis.

The source of this sequence is a woman aged 35 to 49 in good health and CMV-seropositive. V gene TRBV29-1 combines with J gene TRBJ1-2; 7 nucleotides agree with TRBD1. The sample consisted of PBMCs. CDR3 bases: TGCAGCGTTACAGACAGGGATGGCTACACCTTC. Its translation is CSVTDRDGYTF.